This T cell receptor beta chain derives from a study of CD8 T cells in Susac syndrome (dated by TCRdb to between 2019 and 2020). For context, the study as a whole: Repertoire sequencing was used to test whether CD8+ T cell activation and differentiation in Susac syndrome was antigen driven. The clonality of the CD8+ T cell repertoire was compared across approximately eleven healthy donors, 14 Susac syndrome patients and around 16 multiple sclerosis patients.

The research as a whole found: The number of individuals in the TCR sequencing and HLA analysis was acknowledged as relatively small.

The CDR3 contains 14 residues, cysteine and phenylalanine counted. The only DNA kept is the CDR3, 42 bases in frame from the first base. The germline V end is reduced by 5 bases and the J end by 5 bases; junction bases left unmatched: 8. CDR1 and CDR2 are drawn from the germline V gene: MDHEN, SYDVKM. RNA was extracted with the RNeasy kit and roughly 0.5 to 1 ug was reverse transcribed using random hexamers. TCR beta CDR3 regions were amplified with the immunoSEQ multiplex PCR assay covering 54 Vbeta and 13 Jbeta segments. PCR amplification bias was corrected by using a synthetic template baseline for primer optimization and computational correction. In the authors' own workflow: Reads were assigned to V, D and J genes according to IMGT and analyzed in immunoSEQ Analyzer, with only productive sequences retained. To calculate clonality, Shannon entropy was normalized by log2 of the number of productive unique sequences and then subtracted from one. Public and private clones were assessed among the 100 most prevalent clones of each patient and control. Susac-specific clones were defined as absent from healthy and MS cohorts, roughly 1,100 published viral clones and other ImmuneACCESS disease sequences. TCRdb handled the public reads itself, with Q25 trimming in fastp and clone calling in MiXCR, and kept productive beta chains. Records with the same CDR3 protein are collapsed into one entry carrying the most frequent genes and DNA. TCRdb, not the authors, supplied the V and J calls. This sample gives 150,000 to 180,000 distinct CDR3 sequences in total; roughly 94% of them show up just once. Just over 0.2% of the sample is held by the ten biggest clonotypes.

This clonotype turned up a few times. This receptor's antigen is unknown. Base qualities were left out, and no much larger clone turns up one base away. High-throughput TCR beta sequencing profiled peripheral blood CD8+ and CD4+ T cells from healthy donors, Susac syndrome patients and multiple sclerosis patients. The multiple sclerosis controls were treatment-naive patients whose relapsing-remitting disease, either stable or active, fulfilled the revised McDonald criteria. CD8+ TEMRA cells were enriched by FACS, while bulk CD8+ and CD4+ T cells were purified by magnetic negative isolation. Blood was collected in EDTA tubes and processed within 24 hours, with PBMCs isolated through density gradient centrifugation. PBMCs intended for TCR sequencing were frozen in liquid nitrogen and were later thawed in a 37 degrees C water bath. Purity of sorted or isolated CD4+, CD8+ and CD8+ TEMRA cells was at least 90%.

Material for sequencing was CD8+ T cells from PBMCs. The receptor comes from a human donor with multiple sclerosis. The rearrangement combines TRBV28 with TRBJ2-5, with 7 bases aligning to TRBD1. The nucleotide sequence reads TGTGCCAGCAGTCTCACCTCCAGGGGGGAGACCCAGTACTTC. It is translated as CASSLTSRGETQYF.